This T cell receptor (beta chain) was obtained from a study of monozygotic twins with cystic fibrosis (dated by TCRdb to about 2021). A note on the overall study: Barcoded libraries were made from roughly 3 micrograms of fragmented DNA using about 14 PCR cycles. TCR beta repertoires were compared within and between 16 monozygotic twin pairs with cystic fibrosis so that genetic influence on V and J gene usage could be assessed. The cohort included ten female and six male twin pairs, mostly children and adolescents, aged roughly 2.0 to 36.4 years with a median of 9.1 years. Twins were ranked among some 1,000 cohort participants for weight-for-height and FEVPerc (FEV1 disease centile) on the day of blood sampling. Data for three of the twin pairs had been reported previously in another context.

Overall results and qualifications from the work: The cohort was small, and no association was found between shared CDR3 numbers and age, concordance or disease severity. The greatest similarity to the co-twin was observed for V gene usage in 13 of 16 pairs and for J usage in 8 of 16 pairs, which suggested genetic constraints. Nucleotide-identical clonotype sharing was significantly higher within monozygotic CF twin pairs than between unrelated CF individuals (P = 0.000026, Mann-Whitney). Simpson clonality was generally low (median 0.0095), suggesting a naive-dominated repertoire, with higher clonality in the most severely affected patients.

The twin pairs came from the European Cystic Fibrosis Twin and Sibling Study Cohort, which recruited patients from over a hundred CF clinics across 14 European countries. Zygosity and CFTR genotype were verified in-house, and zygosity was tested by multiplex PCR of nine short tandem repeat loci. Peripheral blood was sampled from each twin, and clinical parameters were recorded on the day of blood sampling. Phenol/chloroform extraction was used to isolate genomic DNA from peripheral blood cells, and the DNA was then kept in TE buffer at 4 degrees C. Following the manufacturer's instructions, TCR beta CDR3 regions were amplified by multiplex PCR with the immunoSEQ immune profiling system. An Illumina NextSeq system was used to carry out the sequencing. The study's own analysis went as follows. Sequence data were processed on the immunoSEQ Analyzer platform, and clonality was calculated as the square root of Simpson's index of productive rearrangements. Similarity in V and J usage was measured by Jensen-Shannon distance, and OLGA was used to compute CDR3 generation probabilities. Shared CDR3 sequences were searched in the immuneACCESS database (August 2020) and in VDJdb (December 2020). In TCRdb, the immuneACCESS table is reduced to in-frame sequences with V and J assigned. These tables do not hold every clone; where another copy was compared, an unresolved V gene accounts for under half, and the others remain unexplained. The DNA gave D and trimming, while V, J and clone size come from that table. The sample includes roughly 14,000 clones, with roughly 98% observed a single time. The leading ten clones occupy approximately 0.4% of the sample.

CDR1 is given as SEHNR and CDR2 as FQNEAQ, both from the germline V gene (reference sequence). The junction shows trimming of 5 bases on V and 0 bases on J, plus 14 bases between the germline ends. CDR3 length: 16 amino acids, cysteine to phenylalanine. The retained sequence is limited to the CDR3, 48 bases, with the frame set at the first base. As to this clone: No cognate antigen has been identified for it. Per-nucleotide qualities are absent, and no much larger clonotype sits a single base away.

This sequence uses TRBV7-9 and TRBJ2-4, with TRBD1 tentatively as D gene (6 bases match). This receptor was obtained from a girl aged 2 to 10 with cystic fibrosis. Sequencing used blood. The CDR3 amino acid sequence is: CASSPDDRIAKNIQYF. The nucleotides are TGTGCCAGCAGCCCAGACGACAGGATAGCCAAAAACATTCAGTACTTC. Joined to the reference TRBV7-9 and TRBJ2-4 proteins, this CDR3 gives the full variable domain: DTGVSQNPRHKITKRGQNVTFRCDPISEHNRLYWYRQTLGQGPEFLTYFQNEAQLEKSRLLSDRFSAERPKGSFSTLEIQRTEQGDSAMYLCASSPDDRIAKNIQYFGAGTRLSVL.